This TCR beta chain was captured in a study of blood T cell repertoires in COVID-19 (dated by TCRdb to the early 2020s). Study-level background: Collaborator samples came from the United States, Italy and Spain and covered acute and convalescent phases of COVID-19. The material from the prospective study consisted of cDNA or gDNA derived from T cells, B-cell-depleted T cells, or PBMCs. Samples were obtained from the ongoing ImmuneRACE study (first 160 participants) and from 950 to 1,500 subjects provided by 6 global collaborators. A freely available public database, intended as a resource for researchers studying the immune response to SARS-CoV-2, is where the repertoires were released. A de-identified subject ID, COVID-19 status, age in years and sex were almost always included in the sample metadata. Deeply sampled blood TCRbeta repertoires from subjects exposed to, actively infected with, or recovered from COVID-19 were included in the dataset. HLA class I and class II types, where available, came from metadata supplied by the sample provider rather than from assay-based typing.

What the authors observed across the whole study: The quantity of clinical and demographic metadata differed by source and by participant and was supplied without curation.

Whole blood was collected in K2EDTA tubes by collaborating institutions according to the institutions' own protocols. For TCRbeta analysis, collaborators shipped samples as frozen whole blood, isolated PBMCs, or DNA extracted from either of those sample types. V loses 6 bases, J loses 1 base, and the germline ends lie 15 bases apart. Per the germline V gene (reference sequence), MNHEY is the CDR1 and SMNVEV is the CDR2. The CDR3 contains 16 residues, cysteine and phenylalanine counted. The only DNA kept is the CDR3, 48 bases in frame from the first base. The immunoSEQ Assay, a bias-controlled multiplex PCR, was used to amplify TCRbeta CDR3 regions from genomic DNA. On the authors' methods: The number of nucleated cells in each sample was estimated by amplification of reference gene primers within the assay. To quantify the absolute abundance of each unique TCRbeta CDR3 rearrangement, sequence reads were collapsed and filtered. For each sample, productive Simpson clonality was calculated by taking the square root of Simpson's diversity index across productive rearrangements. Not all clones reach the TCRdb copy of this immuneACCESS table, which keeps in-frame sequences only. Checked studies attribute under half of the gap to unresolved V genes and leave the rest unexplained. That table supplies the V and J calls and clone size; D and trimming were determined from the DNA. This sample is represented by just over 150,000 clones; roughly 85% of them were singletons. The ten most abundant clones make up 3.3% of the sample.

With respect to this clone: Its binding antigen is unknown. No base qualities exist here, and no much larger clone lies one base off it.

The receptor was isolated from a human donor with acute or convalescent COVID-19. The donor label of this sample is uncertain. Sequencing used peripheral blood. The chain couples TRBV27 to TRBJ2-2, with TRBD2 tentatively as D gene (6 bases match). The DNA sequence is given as TGTGCCAGCAGCGTCACGGGACTCCGGAACACCGGGGAGCTGTTTTTT. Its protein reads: CASSVTGLRNTGELFF.